The 9 T cell receptor beta chains listed next were all sequenced from one sample in a study of T cells in localized non-small cell lung cancer. Some clones are missing from TCRdb's copy, which holds only in-frame ones; the method was immunoSEQ multiplex PCR. This sample has 10,000 to 12,000 clones; more than 45% occur once, and the top ten carry about 4.3%. Sequencing used lymph node tissue, obtained before any cancer treatment. These receptors were obtained from a woman between 35 and 75 years old with stage II squamous cell lung carcinoma.

The table lists this clone with a few counts. The rearrangement uses TRBV9 and TRBJ1-1; no reliable D call. V was clipped by 0 bases and J by 0 bases, with 6 bases between them. CDR1 is SGDLS and CDR2 is YYNGEE in the germline V gene. The CDR3 runs to 14 residues. This chain's CDR3 is CASSVGRMNTEAFF. The DNA of the CDR3 is TGTGCCAGCAGCGTAGGGCGGATGAACACTGAAGCTTTCTTT. Variable domain in full (rest from reference TRBV9 and TRBJ1-1): DSGVTQTPKHLITATGQRVTLRCSPRSGDLSVYWYQQSLDQGLQFLIQYYNGEERAKGNILERFSAQQFPDLHSELNLSSLELGDSALYFCASSVGRMNTEAFFGQGTRLTVV.

The chain is built from TRBV19 and TRBJ1-5, with D possibly TRBD1 on 5 matching bases. The germline V gene has CDR1 LNHDA and CDR2 SQIVND (reference sequence). The CDR3 has 14 residues. The ends were cut back, 6 bases at V and 6 bases at J, with 15 bases in the middle. CDR3 region: CASRFVWGFQPQHF. For the CDR3, the DNA is TGTGCCAGTAGGTTTGTTTGGGGCTTTCAGCCCCAGCATTTT.

V and J are TRBV28 and TRBJ2-2; 9 bases map to TRBD1. Germline lookup yields CDR1 MDHEN and CDR2 SYDVKM. V lost 5 bases, J lost 0 bases, and 7 bases stayed unmatched. The CDR3 covers 17 residues. In DNA, the CDR3 is TGTGCCAGCAGTACCCCACAGGGGGCCACGAACACCGGGGAGCTGTTTTTT. Encoded protein: CASSTPQGATNTGELFF. Filled out from reference TRBV28 and TRBJ2-2, the complete variable domain reads DVKVTQSSRYLVKRTGEKVFLECVQDMDHENMFWYRQDPGLGLRLIYFSYDVKMKEKGDIPEGYSVSREKKERFSLILESASTNQTSMYLCASSTPQGATNTGELFFGEGSRLTVL.

This clone was seen a few times. The V and J genes are TRBV15 and TRBJ2-5, with 8 positions matching TRBD1. Germline CDR1 and CDR2: LNHNV and YYDKDF (reference sequence). This CDR3 comprises 15 residues. Trimming cost V 2 bases and J 2 bases; bases outside gene matches: 4. This CDR3 is CATSRPGQGQETQYF. Here the CDR3 DNA reads TGTGCCACCAGCAGACCCGGACAGGGACAAGAGACCCAGTACTTC.

The CDR3 DNA sequence: TGTGCCAGCAGCCAAGCTGCAGGGGGGGAAAAACTGTTTTTT. Translated: CASSQAAGGEKLFF. The V and J genes are TRBV14 and TRBJ1-4; TRBD1 agrees at 7 bases. Germline V CDR1 and CDR2: SGHDN, FVKESK. The CDR3 spans 14 residues. With V trimmed by 1 base and J by 8 bases, 4 bases remained unmatched.

The chain joins TRBV30 to TRBJ2-5; 8 nucleotides line up with TRBD1. V trimming: 4 bases; J trimming: 5 bases; junction bases outside the gene matches: 3. There are 12 residues in the CDR3. Germline loops: CDR1 GTSNPN, CDR2 SVGIG (reference sequence). CDR3 coding DNA: TGTGCCTGGACAGGGGGCGGTGAGACCCAGTACTTC. Translation gives CAWTGGGETQYF.

By share, this clone ranks as medium-sized. V usage is TRBV11-3 and J usage is TRBJ1-1; D is perhaps TRBD1 (5 bases). Germline V CDR1 and CDR2: SGHNT, YENEEA. V was cut by 5 bases and J by 6 bases, with 19 bases left in between. The CDR3 runs 15 residues. CDR3 in amino acids: CASSRPTGDLSEAFF. The CDR3 region has the DNA TGTGCCAGCAGCCGTCCCACGGGGGATCTTTCTGAAGCTTTCTTT. The complete variable domain, with remaining parts taken from reference TRBV11-3 and TRBJ1-1, reads EAGVVQSPRYKIIEKKQPVAFWCNPISGHNTLYWYLQNLGQGPELLIRYENEEAVDDSQLPKDRFSAERLKGVDSTLKIQPAELGDSAVYLCASSRPTGDLSEAFFGQGTRLTVV.

The chain is built from TRBV19 and TRBJ1-3; D gene unclear. This CDR3 has 12 amino acids. Germline lookup yields CDR1 LNHDA and CDR2 SQIVND (reference sequence). V lost 7 bases, J lost 4 bases, and 8 bases lay in between. The CDR3 coding sequence is TGTGCCAGTACCGAACAGGGAAACACCATATATTTT. It specifies CASTEQGNTIYF.

The chain is built from TRBV19 and TRBJ1-1; unclear D gene. Trimming stripped 5 bases from V and 0 bases from J, with 19 bases between. The CDR3 is 17 residues long. CDR1 is LNHDA and CDR2 is SQIVND in the germline V gene (reference sequence). The CDR3 bases are TGTGCCAGTAGTCCCCGGGCGAGGGCTGTAATGAACACTGAAGCTTTCTTT. Translation gives CASSPRARAVMNTEAFF.